Each of the 31 T cell receptor beta chains below was sequenced from the same sample in a study of cytomegalovirus exposure and HLA in healthy donors. Both 60 Vbeta primers and 13 Jbeta primers went into the PCR. Sequencing used immunoSEQ multiplex PCR; TCRdb keeps in-frame clones, though not all of them. Of under 110,000 clones listed, more than 70% are singletons. Sequences were obtained from PBMCs. These receptors were taken from a man aged 30-40 years in good health and CMV-seronegative.

The chain employs TRBV28 and TRBJ2-7; no definite D call. CDR3 size: 11 residues. The V end was cut by 1 base, the J end by 7 bases, with 5 bases between. Germline loops: CDR1 MDHEN, CDR2 SYDVKM. Written as DNA, the CDR3 is TGTGCCAGCAGTTTATCGGGTGAGCAGTACTTC. Translating gives CASSLSGEQYF.

V and J are TRBV28 and TRBJ1-5; D might be TRBD1 (5 bases). Deletions cut 6 bases from V and 5 bases from J, with 14 bases between. This CDR3 region has 14 residues. Germline values: CDR1 MDHEN, CDR2 SYDVKM. The CDR3 spells CASSSGGWDQPQHF. CDR3 DNA sequence: TGTGCCAGCAGCTCCGGGGGTTGGGATCAGCCCCAGCATTTT.

The chain recombines TRBV18 with TRBJ2-5; D is perhaps TRBD1 (6 bases). Between the trimmed V and J ends, which lost 4 bases and 4 bases, there was a span of 10 bases. The germline V gene has CDR1 KGHSH and CDR2 LQKENI. The CDR3 is made up of 13 amino acids. The CDR3 DNA follows: TGTGCCAGCTCACGAGCAGGGGCAGAGACCCAGTACTTC. Protein: CASSRAGAETQYF.

V is TRBV5-1 and J is TRBJ1-1; 7 bases are shared with TRBD1. The CDR3 totals 13 residues. V shed 4 bases, J shed 5 bases, and the junction held 5 bases outside the gene matches. Germline lookup yields CDR1 SGHRS and CDR2 YFSETQ. The CDR3 DNA is TGCGCCAGCAGCGAACAGGGGACAACTGAAGCTTTCTTT. Encoded protein: CASSEQGTTEAFF.

This clone has a single count. The chain is built from TRBV7-6 and TRBJ2-5; 8 bases map to TRBD1. Looked up from germline, CDR1 is SGHVS and CDR2 is FNYEAQ. This CDR3 comprises 19 residues. Trimming removed 2 bases from V and 0 bases from J; junction bases left unmatched: 14. CDR3 DNA: TGTGCCAGCAGCTTAACCGCTGCCAGGGGGCTTTTCTACCAAGAGACCCAGTACTTC. Protein sequence: CASSLTAARGLFYQETQYF.

The chain uses TRBV6-1 and TRBJ2-4; D is unresolved. CDR1 and CDR2 from the germline V gene are MNHNS and SASEGT. This CDR3 contains 12 residues. V dropped 3 bases and J dropped 4 bases, with 4 bases sitting between them. The CDR3 bases are TGTGCCAGCAGTGATAATAAAAACATTCAGTACTTC. Its translation is CASSDNKNIQYF.

The rearrangement joins TRBV14 to TRBJ1-1, with 8 bases fitting TRBD1. Per germline, CDR1 SGHDN and CDR2 FVKESK. The ends lost 3 bases at V and 11 bases at J; junction bases unmatched: 8. The CDR3 is 13 residues long. CDR3 DNA sequence: TGTGCCAGCAGCCAGTACGGACAGGGCTATGCTTTCTTT. Its protein product is CASSQYGQGYAFF.

Of note for this clone: The junction departs from germline at one end; a sequencing error may be responsible. The chain is built from TRBV4-1 and TRBJ1-1, with D maybe TRBD1 (6 bases). Germline values: CDR1 MGHRA, CDR2 YSYEKL. CDR3 length: 15 amino acids. This chain's CDR3 is CASSRGQTLNTEAFF. The CDR3 coding sequence is TGCGCCAGTAGCCGAGGACAGACACTGAACACTGAAGCTTTCTTT.

V is TRBV7-8 and J is TRBJ2-3; D possibly corresponds to TRBD2 (6 bases). Between the trimmed V and J ends, which lost 0 bases and 6 bases, there was a span of 10 bases. Per germline, CDR1 SGHVS and CDR2 FQNEAQ. The CDR3 runs 14 residues. CDR3: CASSLAGGGDTQYF. CDR3 in DNA: TGTGCCAGCAGCTTAGCGGGAGGAGGGGATACGCAGTATTTT. Looking up the rest from reference TRBV7-8 and TRBJ2-3 gives the full variable domain: GAGVSQSPRYKVAKRGQDVALRCDPISGHVSLFWYQQALGQGPEFLTYFQNEAQLDKSGLPSDRFFAERPEGSVSTLKIQRTQQEDSAVYLCASSLAGGGDTQYFGPGTRLTVL.

The rearrangement joins TRBV9 to TRBJ1-4; TRBD1 agrees at 9 bases. The germline CDR1 and CDR2 sequences are SGDLS and YYNGEE. J lost 3 bases, V lost 4 bases, and 7 bases had no gene match. The CDR3 covers 16 residues. As DNA, the CDR3 is TGTGCCAGCAGCCCGGGACAGGGAGTGTCTAATGAAAAACTGTTTTTT. This codes for CASSPGQGVSNEKLFF.

The chain recombines TRBV5-1 with TRBJ2-6; D call uncertain. CDR3 length: 14 residues. The V end was cut by 5 bases, the J end by 1 base, with 7 bases between. Germline V gene data show CDR1 as SGHRS and CDR2 as YFSETQ. The CDR3 DNA reads as TGCGCCAGCAGGGAGCAATCTGGGGCCAACGTCCTGACTTTC. Its translation: CASREQSGANVLTF.

The gene calls are TRBV7-9 and TRBJ2-3; D not resolved. V lost 1 base, J lost 6 bases, and 5 bases lay in between. The CDR3 is 12 residues long. Germline values: CDR1 SEHNR, CDR2 FQNEAQ (reference sequence). CDR3 residues: CASSLVSDTQYF. CDR3 nucleotide sequence: TGTGCCAGCAGCTTAGTTTCGGATACGCAGTATTTT.

This chain connects TRBV19 to TRBJ2-5; D perhaps matches TRBD2 (5 bases). Germline lookup yields CDR1 LNHDA and CDR2 SQIVND (reference sequence). Trimming removed 7 bases from V and 2 bases from J, with 11 bases in between. CDR3 length: 13 amino acids. CDR3 region: CASIYERQETQYF. In DNA form, the CDR3 reads TGTGCCAGTATTTATGAGCGGCAAGAGACCCAGTACTTC.

This clone appeared a single time. The chain joins TRBV19 to TRBJ1-1, with 8 bases lining up with TRBD1. Germline V CDR1 and CDR2: LNHDA, SQIVND (reference sequence). The CDR3 runs 14 residues. The trim removed 7 bases at V and 7 bases at J, leaving 11 bases unmatched. The CDR3 sequence: CASNYRRTGSEAFF. For the CDR3, the DNA is TGTGCCAGTAACTATCGTCGGACAGGGAGTGAAGCTTTCTTT. Looking up the rest from reference TRBV19 and TRBJ1-1 gives the full variable domain: DGGITQSPKYLFRKEGQNVTLSCEQNLNHDAMYWYRQDPGQGLRLIYYSQIVNDFQKGDIAEGYSVSREKKESFPLTVTSAQKNPTAFYLCASNYRRTGSEAFFGQGTRLTVV.

The table lists this clone with a few counts. The chain joins TRBV28 to TRBJ2-3; 10 bases are shared with TRBD2. V dropped 3 bases and J dropped 2; count of bases not matched to a gene: 8. Germline CDR1 is MDHEN and CDR2 is SYDVKM. This CDR3 is 17 amino acids long. The CDR3 protein is CASSFRGLAVVTDTQYF. CDR3 sequence (DNA): TGTGCCAGCAGTTTCCGAGGACTAGCGGTAGTCACAGATACGCAGTATTTT.

This chain uses TRBV13 with TRBJ2-2; D uncertain. V lost 7 bases, J lost 9 bases, and 15 bases lay in between. The germline gives CDR1 PRHDT, CDR2 FYEKMQ (reference sequence). The length of the CDR3 is 13 residues. The CDR3 DNA sequence: TGTGCCAGCACCAACATCCGTGTGAGGGAGCTGTTTTTT. It translates to CASTNIRVRELFF.

The chain couples TRBV6-6 to TRBJ2-5, with a tentative D call TRBD2 (5 bases). The germline V gene encodes CDR1 MNHNY and CDR2 SVGAGI (reference sequence). The CDR3 totals 13 residues. Trimming pared 10 bases from V and 2 bases from J, leaving 14 bases between. The CDR3 spells CATMGSGQETQYF. The CDR3 DNA is TGTGCCACCATGGGGAGCGGTCAAGAGACCCAGTACTTC.

In this sample, this clone turned up once. The chain carries TRBV4-1 and TRBJ2-3; TRBD2 is a possible D gene (6 bases). Between the trimmed V and J ends, which lost 0 bases and 3 bases, there was a span of 16 bases. The CDR3 length is 17 residues. Germline V CDR1 and CDR2: MGHRA, YSYEKL. The CDR3 region is CASSQDGTPTRTDTQYF. The CDR3 DNA follows: TGCGCCAGCAGCCAAGACGGGACTCCAACACGTACAGATACGCAGTATTTT.

The chain carries TRBV7-9 and TRBJ2-2; D is uncertain. The V gene's germline CDR1 is SEHNR and CDR2 FQNEAQ (reference sequence). Between the trimmed V and J ends, which lost 4 bases and 0 bases, there was a span of 9 bases. The CDR3 covers 15 residues. The DNA for the CDR3 is TGTGCCAGCAGCTCCAGCGTCGCGAACACCGGGGAGCTGTTTTTT. Amino acid sequence: CASSSSVANTGELFF. The full variable domain, rest sourced from reference TRBV7-9 and TRBJ2-2, is DTGVSQNPRHKITKRGQNVTFRCDPISEHNRLYWYRQTLGQGPEFLTYFQNEAQLEKSRLLSDRFSAERPKGSFSTLEIQRTEQGDSAMYLCASSSSVANTGELFFGEGSRLTVL.

The V gene is TRBV7-2, the J gene TRBJ2-2; TRBD1 matches 10 bases. This CDR3 region has 15 residues. V shed 6 bases and J 3 bases; nucleotides not matched to a gene: 4. Germline V gene sequence: CDR1 SGHTA, CDR2 FQGNSA. CDR3 region: CASRQDRGDTGELFF. The CDR3 DNA follows: TGTGCCAGCAGACAGGACAGGGGGGACACCGGGGAGCTGTTTTTT.

The chain carries TRBV10-2 and TRBJ2-4; TRBD2 agrees at 12 bases. The CDR3 length is 18 residues. Germline V CDR1 and CDR2: WSHSY, SAAADI. V was clipped by 6 bases and J by 0 bases; unmatched bases: 9. The CDR3 DNA sequence: TGCGCCAGCAGGACGGGGACTAGCGGGTACTTAGCCAAAAACATTCAGTACTTC. Amino acid sequence: CASRTGTSGYLAKNIQYF.

This chain links TRBV7-9 with TRBJ2-3; TRBD2 might be the D (5 bases). V was shortened by 5 bases and J by 5 bases, with 14 bases between the two germline ends. CDR3 length: 14 residues. Germline V lookup: CDR1 SEHNR, CDR2 FQNEAQ (reference sequence). CDR3 protein: CASSPSGSEDTQYF. In DNA form, the CDR3 reads TGTGCCAGCAGCCCCTCGGGTAGCGAAGATACGCAGTATTTT.

The sample holds a few counts of this clone. The chain uses TRBV18 and TRBJ2-1; 8 bases are a match to TRBD1. The trim removed 8 bases at V and 4 bases at J, leaving 7 bases unmatched. The CDR3 consists of 14 residues. CDR1 and CDR2 from the germline V gene are KGHSH and LQKENI. DNA of the CDR3: TGTGCCAGCAGGCCGGGACAGGAGTACAATGAGCAGTTCTTC. This translates into CASRPGQEYNEQFF.

V and J are TRBV19 and TRBJ1-5, with a tentative D call TRBD1 (5 bases). The CDR3 consists of 15 residues. The germline CDR1 and CDR2 sequences are LNHDA and SQIVND (reference sequence). V was cut by 1 base and J by 5 bases, with 12 bases left in between. The CDR3 coding sequence is TGTGCCAGTAGTATAGGGGACTTAGGGTATCAGCCCCAGCATTTT. It specifies CASSIGDLGYQPQHF.

There are a few counts of this clone. The chain links TRBV7-6 to TRBJ2-3; 8 nucleotides align to TRBD1. The J segment lost 3 bases and the V segment lost 4 bases, leaving 6 bases of the junction unmatched. Per the germline V gene, CDR1 is SGHVS and CDR2 is FNYEAQ. CDR3 length equals 15 residues. Here the CDR3 DNA reads TGTGCCAGCAGCTCCCCCGACAGGGGAACAGATACGCAGTATTTT. This gives the protein CASSSPDRGTDTQYF.

This clone was seen once. The gene calls are TRBV12-5 and TRBJ2-1, with a possible D match to TRBD2 (5 bases). This CDR3 is 16 amino acids long. Germline V gives CDR1 LGHNT, CDR2 FRNRAP. V was clipped by 6 bases and J by 0 bases, with 15 bases between them. CDR3 residues: CASGRGGSASYNEQFF. The CDR3 DNA reads TGTGCTAGTGGCCGGGGTGGGTCCGCCTCCTACAATGAGCAGTTCTTC.

The rearrangement links TRBV27 to TRBJ2-4; TRBD2 is a possible D gene (6 bases). The V end lost 0 bases, the J end lost 3 bases, and 12 bases lay between the germline ends. This CDR3 comprises 16 residues. CDR1 and CDR2 from the germline V gene are MNHEY and SMNVEV (reference sequence). CDR3: CASSLSRGAVKNIQYF. CDR3 bases: TGTGCCAGCAGTTTATCGCGGGGAGCGGTCAAAAACATTCAGTACTTC.

The chain links TRBV18 to TRBJ2-3, with D possibly being TRBD1 (5 bases). Trimming shortened V by 4 bases and J by 1 base, and 18 bases separated the two germline ends. The CDR3 covers 17 residues. Germline CDR1 KGHSH, CDR2 LQKENI. CDR3 amino acids: CASSLLDSPSRTDTQYF. CDR3 nucleotides: TGTGCCAGCTCACTACTCGACAGTCCCTCTCGCACAGATACGCAGTATTTT.

This clone was observed a handful of times. The chain joins TRBV7-3 to TRBJ2-1; 7 nucleotides line up with TRBD1. Losses at the gene ends were 9 bases for V and 5 bases for J; bases not matched to a gene: 7. The CDR3 length is 13 residues. The V gene's germline CDR1 is SGHTA and CDR2 FQGTGA. CDR3 coding DNA: TGTGCCAGGGAGACAGGGACCCACAATGAGCAGTTCTTC. Translation: CARETGTHNEQFF.

The rearrangement uses TRBV7-2 and TRBJ1-3, with 8 bases that match TRBD1. V gave up 3 bases and J gave up 3 bases; unmatched junction bases: 10. The CDR3 sequence is 17 residues long. The germline CDR1 and CDR2 sequences are SGHTA and FQGNSA. The chain's CDR3 is CASSFLGTGGVGNTIYF. DNA for the CDR3: TGTGCCAGCAGCTTCCTCGGGACAGGCGGCGTTGGAAACACCATATATTTT.

The chain links TRBV5-6 to TRBJ1-1; no clear D. The V gene lost 0 bases and the J gene lost 8 bases, with 11 bases spanning the gap. The CDR3 spans 13 residues. Germline CDR1 reads SGHDT; CDR2 reads YYEEEE. CDR3 region: CASSLVARQEAFF. CDR3 nucleotide sequence: TGTGCCAGCAGCTTGGTGGCCAGGCAAGAAGCTTTCTTT. Supplemented by reference TRBV5-6 and TRBJ1-1, the full variable domain reads DAGVTQSPTHLIKTRGQQVTLRCSPKSGHDTVSWYQQALGQGPQFIFQYYEEEERQRGNFPDRFSGHQFPNYSSELNVNALLLGDSALYLCASSLVARQEAFFGQGTRLTVV.